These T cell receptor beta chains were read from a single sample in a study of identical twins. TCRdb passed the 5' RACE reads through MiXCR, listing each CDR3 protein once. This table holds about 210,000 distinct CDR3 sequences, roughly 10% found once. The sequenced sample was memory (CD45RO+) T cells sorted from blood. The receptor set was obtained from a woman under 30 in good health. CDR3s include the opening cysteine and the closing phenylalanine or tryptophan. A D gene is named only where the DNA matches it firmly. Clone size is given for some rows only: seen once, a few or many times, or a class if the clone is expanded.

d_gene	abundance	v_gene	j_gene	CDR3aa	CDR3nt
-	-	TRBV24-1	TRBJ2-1	CATSGAGHNEQFF	TGTGCCACCAGTGGAGCTGGCCACAATGAGCAGTTCTTC
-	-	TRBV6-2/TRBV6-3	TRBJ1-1	CASIGVSYTEAFF	TGTGCCAGCATCGGGGTTTCGTACACTGAAGCTTTCTTT
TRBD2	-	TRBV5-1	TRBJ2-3	CASSSGPSGGGTDTQYF	TGCGCCAGCAGCTCGGGACCTAGCGGGGGGGGCACAGATACGCAGTATTTT
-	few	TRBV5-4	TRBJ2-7	CASSARDQGLYEQYF	TGTGCCAGCAGCGCCCGGGACCAGGGTCTTTACGAGCAGTACTTC
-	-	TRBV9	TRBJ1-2	CASSVVDGSGYTF	TGTGCCAGCAGCGTAGTGGACGGGAGTGGCTACACCTTC
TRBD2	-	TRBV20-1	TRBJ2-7	CSAPGLAGVREQYF	TGCAGTGCTCCGGGACTAGCGGGAGTCAGAGAGCAGTACTTC
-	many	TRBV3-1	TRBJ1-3	CASSRGRHSRSGNTIYF	TGTGCCAGCAGCCGGGGGAGACACTCTCGCTCTGGAAACACCATATATTTT
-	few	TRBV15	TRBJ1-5	CATSRVGENQPQHF	TGTGCCACCAGCAGAGTAGGGGAGAATCAGCCCCAGCATTTT
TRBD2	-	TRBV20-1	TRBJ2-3	CSARSSGGAGDTQYF	TGCAGTGCTAGATCTAGCGGGGGGGCAGGGGATACGCAGTATTTT
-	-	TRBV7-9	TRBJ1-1	CASSLRSQPNTEAFF	TGTGCCAGCAGCTTACGTAGTCAGCCGAACACTGAAGCTTTCTTT
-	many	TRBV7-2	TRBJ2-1	CASSLGGGTYNEQFF	TGTGCCAGCAGCTTAGGTGGCGGGACCTACAATGAGCAGTTCTTC
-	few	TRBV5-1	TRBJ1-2	CASSSRPDRPGSYTF	TGCGCCAGCAGCTCCCGGCCCGACAGGCCCGGGAGCTACACCTTC
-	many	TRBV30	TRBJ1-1	CAWSVGVGTEAFF	TGTGCCTGGAGTGTAGGCGTGGGCACTGAAGCTTTCTTT
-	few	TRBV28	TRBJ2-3	CASSLSRSTDTQYF	TGTGCCAGCAGTTTATCTCGCTCCACAGATACGCAGTATTTT
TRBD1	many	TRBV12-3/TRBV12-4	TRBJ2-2	CASSLGAGGSAGELFF	TGTGCCAGCAGTTTAGGGGCAGGGGGTTCCGCCGGGGAGCTGTTTTTT
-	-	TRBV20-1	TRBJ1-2	CSAHAGLYGYTF	TGCAGTGCTCATGCAGGACTCTATGGCTACACCTTC
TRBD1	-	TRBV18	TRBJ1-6	CASSQWDRNLASPLHF	TGTGCCAGCTCACAGTGGGACAGGAATTTAGCTTCACCCCTCCACTTT
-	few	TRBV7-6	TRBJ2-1	CASSDGMVSYNEQFF	TGTGCCAGCAGCGACGGCATGGTCTCCTACAATGAGCAGTTCTTC
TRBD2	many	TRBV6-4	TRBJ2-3	CASSDSAGAGDTQYF	TGTGCCAGCAGTGACTCAGCGGGAGCGGGAGATACGCAGTATTTT
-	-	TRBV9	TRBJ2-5	CASSVAPAAQETQYF	TGTGCCAGCAGCGTAGCCCCGGCAGCTCAAGAGACCCAGTACTTC
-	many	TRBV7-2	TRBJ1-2	CASSSIGGYYGYTF	TGTGCCAGCAGCTCGATAGGGGGTTACTATGGCTACACCTTC
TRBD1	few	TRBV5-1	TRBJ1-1	CASSPGGQGVVAFF	TGCGCCAGCAGCCCCGGGGGACAGGGTGTAGTGGCTTTCTTT
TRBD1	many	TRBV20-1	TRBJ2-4	CSARASTGAGNIQYF	TGCAGTGCTAGAGCATCGACAGGGGCGGGGAACATTCAGTACTTC
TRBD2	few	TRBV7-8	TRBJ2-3	CASSLDKTSGRPTDTQYF	TGTGCCAGCAGCTTAGATAAGACTAGCGGGAGGCCCACAGATACGCAGTATTTT
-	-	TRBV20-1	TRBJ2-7	CSASIFFTGASYEQYF	TGCAGTGCTAGTATTTTTTTCACGGGAGCTTCCTACGAGCAGTACTTC
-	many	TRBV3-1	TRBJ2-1	CASSGASNEQFF	TGTGCCAGCAGCGGAGCGTCAAATGAGCAGTTCTTC
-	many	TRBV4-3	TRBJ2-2	CASSLDADTGELFF	TGCGCCAGCAGCCTGGACGCGGACACCGGGGAGCTGTTTTTT
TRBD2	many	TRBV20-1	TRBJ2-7	CSATPLAGTLSHEQYF	TGCAGTGCTACACCACTAGCGGGGACCCTCTCCCACGAGCAGTACTTC
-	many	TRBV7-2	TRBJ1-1	CASRRQENTEAFF	TGTGCCAGCAGGCGACAGGAGAACACTGAAGCTTTCTTT
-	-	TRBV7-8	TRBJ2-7	CASSQSEGYEQYF	TGTGCCAGCAGCCAATCGGAGGGCTACGAGCAGTACTTC